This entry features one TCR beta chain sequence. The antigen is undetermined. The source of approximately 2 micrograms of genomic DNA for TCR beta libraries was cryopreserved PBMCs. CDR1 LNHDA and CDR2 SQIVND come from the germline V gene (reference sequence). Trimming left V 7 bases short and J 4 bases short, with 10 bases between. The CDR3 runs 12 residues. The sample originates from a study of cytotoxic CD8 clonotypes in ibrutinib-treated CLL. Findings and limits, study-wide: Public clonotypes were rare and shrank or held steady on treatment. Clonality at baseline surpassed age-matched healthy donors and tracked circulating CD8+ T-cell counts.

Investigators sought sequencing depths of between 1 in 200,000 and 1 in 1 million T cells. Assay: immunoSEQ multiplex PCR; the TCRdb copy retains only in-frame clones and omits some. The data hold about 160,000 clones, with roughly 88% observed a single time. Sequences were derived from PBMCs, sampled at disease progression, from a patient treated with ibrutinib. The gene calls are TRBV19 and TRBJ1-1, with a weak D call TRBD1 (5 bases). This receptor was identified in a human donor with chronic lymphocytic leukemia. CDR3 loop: CASKPGATEAFF. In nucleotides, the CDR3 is TGTGCCAGTAAACCCGGGGCCACTGAAGCTTTCTTT. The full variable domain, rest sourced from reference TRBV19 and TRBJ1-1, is DGGITQSPKYLFRKEGQNVTLSCEQNLNHDAMYWYRQDPGQGLRLIYYSQIVNDFQKGDIAEGYSVSREKKESFPLTVTSAQKNPTAFYLCASKPGATEAFFGQGTRLTVV.